This note documents a single T cell receptor (beta chain) sequence. Trimming left V 2 bases short and J 7 bases short, with 9 bases between. Germline V lookup: CDR1 MNHEY, CDR2 SVGAGI. The CDR3 contains 13 residues. The record originates from a study of T-cell memory formation after mild COVID-19. On the study more broadly: In these data, TCR clusters were largely donor specific.

A 5'RACE reaction primed in the constant segment made cDNA libraries of TCR alpha and TCR beta, and these carried sample barcodes and UMIs. TCRdb re-derived calls from the 5' RACE reads in MiXCR, one entry per CDR3 protein. The top ten clones hold about 14% of a sample with hundreds of thousands of distinct CDR3 sequences, 25% to 30% of them seen once. The chain recombines TRBV6-5 with TRBJ2-1, with a tentative D call TRBD1 (6 bases). Sequenced input: PBMCs or a T cell subset sorted from them (not recorded which). The receptor comes from an adult woman who had mild COVID-19 (a few samples of this study predate the infection). Cell type and time point are not known. CDR3 region: CASSYTTGNEQFF. As DNA, the CDR3 is TGTGCCAGCAGTTACACAACAGGGAATGAGCAGTTCTTC.